One T cell receptor beta chain is described in this entry. The target antigen is unknown. A much larger clone differs from this one at a single base, so this may be a read error. The data originate from a study of T cells in Graves' hyperthyroidism and ophthalmopathy. Study findings and constraints: Prediction of ophthalmopathy progression came a median about 6 months pre-onset.

The CDR3 contains 12 residues. Germline V gene sequence: CDR1 ENHRY, CDR2 SYGVKD. Amplification yielded TCR beta CDR3 regions, with RNA transcripts as the source. The HTBI primer set was used in a first-round RT-PCR of the TCR CDR3. Using its own MiXCR run on the multiplex PCR reads, TCRdb lists one record per CDR3 protein. The sample contains 250,000 or so distinct CDR3 sequences, over 12% of which appear only once. Those patients with uncontrolled infection, other autoimmune disease, pregnancy or lactation were excluded. Diagnosing involved the use of clinical symptoms, serum thyroxine and TRAb, thyroid ultrasound and orbital computed tomography. Blood was obtained at the first hyperthyroidism diagnosis, which preceded any ophthalmopathy symptoms.

The sequencing input was blood. The J gene is TRBJ1-1, the V gene TRBV10-3, with D maybe TRBD1 (5 bases). This clonotype was sampled from a woman in her forties or fifties with Graves' hyperthyroidism that later progressed to Graves' ophthalmopathy. CDR3 in amino acids: CAISGGNTEASF. The CDR3 DNA sequence: TGTGCCATCAGTGGGGGGAACACTGAAGCTTCCTTT.